The entry that follows covers one TCR beta chain sequence. Its specificity is not known. This entry belongs to a study of blood T cells in healthy people across ages. A second PCR of 7 to 11 cycles used a sample-barcoded 5' primer and a J-beta primer mix. The yield of each sample was at least 2.5 million CDR3-containing paired-end reads. TCRdb used MiXCR to reprocess the 5' RACE reads, holding one entry per CDR3 protein. The table shows about 1.1 million distinct CDR3 sequences, with 35% to 45% occurring only once. Study outcomes and limitations: PBMCs were not sorted, which prevented a conclusive comparison of naive versus antigen-experienced cells. In long-lived donors, naive CD4+ cell counts and diversity exceeded those of aged donors.

The CDR3 is 14 amino acids. The V gene's germline CDR1 is LNHNV and CDR2 YYDKDF (reference sequence). V shed 3 bases and J shed 5 bases, with 13 bases lying between them. Every donor provided roughly 9.1 milliliters of peripheral blood. The V call is TRBV15, the J call TRBJ1-1; D is perhaps TRBD1 (6 bases). The source material was blood. This TCR was sampled from a man aged 18 to 35 in good health. The CDR3 DNA reads as TGTGCCACCAGCAGGGACAGTGTTCAAACTGAAGCTTTCTTT. Protein product: CATSRDSVQTEAFF.